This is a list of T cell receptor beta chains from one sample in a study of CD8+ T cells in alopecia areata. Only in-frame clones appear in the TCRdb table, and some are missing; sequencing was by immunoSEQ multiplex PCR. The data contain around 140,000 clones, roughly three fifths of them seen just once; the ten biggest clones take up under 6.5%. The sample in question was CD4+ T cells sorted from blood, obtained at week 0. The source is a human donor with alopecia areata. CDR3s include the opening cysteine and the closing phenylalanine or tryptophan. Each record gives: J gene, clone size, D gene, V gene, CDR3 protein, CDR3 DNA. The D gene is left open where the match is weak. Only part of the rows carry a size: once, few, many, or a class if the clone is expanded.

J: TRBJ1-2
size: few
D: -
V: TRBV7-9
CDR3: CASSLAQANYGYTF
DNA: TGTGCCAGCAGCTTAGCACAGGCTAACTATGGCTACACCTTC

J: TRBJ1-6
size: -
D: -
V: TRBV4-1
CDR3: CASAQFYNSPLHF
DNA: TGCGCCAGCGCACAGTTCTATAATTCACCCCTCCACTTT

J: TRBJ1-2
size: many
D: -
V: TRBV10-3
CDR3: CAISPTSGGYTF
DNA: TGTGCCATCAGTCCCACGTCAGGAGGCTACACCTTC

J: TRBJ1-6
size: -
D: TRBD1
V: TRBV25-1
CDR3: CASREWGGQYSPLHF
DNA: TGTGCCAGCAGGGAGTGGGGGGGACAGTATTCACCCCTCCACTTT

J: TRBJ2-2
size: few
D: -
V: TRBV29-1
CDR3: CSVRLRGWPGELFF
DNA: TGCAGCGTTCGGCTACGCGGCTGGCCCGGGGAGCTGTTTTTT

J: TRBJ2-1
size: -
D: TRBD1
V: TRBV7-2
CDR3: CASSFRTGDEQFF
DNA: TGTGCCAGCAGCTTTAGGACAGGGGATGAGCAGTTCTTC

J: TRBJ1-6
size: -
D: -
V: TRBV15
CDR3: CATSREVNSPLHF
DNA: TGTGCCACCAGCAGAGAGGTGAATTCACCCCTCCACTTT

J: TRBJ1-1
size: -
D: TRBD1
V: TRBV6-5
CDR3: CASTKDRGPGEAFF
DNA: TGTGCCAGCACGAAAGACAGGGGACCGGGCGAAGCTTTCTTT

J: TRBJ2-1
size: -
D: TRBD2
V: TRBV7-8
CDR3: CASSLEGTSENEQFF
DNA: TGTGCCAGCAGCTTAGAAGGGACTAGCGAGAATGAGCAGTTCTTC

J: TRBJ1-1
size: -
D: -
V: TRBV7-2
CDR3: CASSSRQSLNTEAFF
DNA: TGTGCCAGCAGCTCCAGACAATCCCTTAACACTGAAGCTTTCTTT

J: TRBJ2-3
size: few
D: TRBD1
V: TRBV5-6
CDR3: CASSFGTGATDTQYF
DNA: TGTGCCAGCAGCTTTGGGACAGGGGCCACAGATACGCAGTATTTT

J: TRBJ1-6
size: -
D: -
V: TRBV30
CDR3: CAWTRLVPGSPLHF
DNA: TGTGCCTGGACCCGACTGGTCCCCGGTTCACCCCTCCACTTT

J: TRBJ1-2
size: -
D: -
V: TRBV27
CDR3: CASSLRGIPGGDLQRMYGYTF
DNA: TGTGCCAGCAGTTTAAGAGGGATACCCGGGGGTGATCTGCAACGGATGTATGGCTACACCTTC

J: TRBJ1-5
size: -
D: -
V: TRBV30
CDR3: CAWSVRGVQPQHF
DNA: TGTGCCTGGAGTGTAAGGGGCGTTCAGCCCCAGCATTTT

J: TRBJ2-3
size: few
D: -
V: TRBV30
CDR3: CAWSLGGTNAAAQYF
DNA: TGTGCCTGGAGCCTAGGGGGGACCAACGCCGCTGCGCAGTATTTT

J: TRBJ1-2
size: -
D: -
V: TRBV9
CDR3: CASSVAQEGGYTF
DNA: TGTGCCAGCAGCGTAGCTCAAGAGGGAGGCTACACCTTC

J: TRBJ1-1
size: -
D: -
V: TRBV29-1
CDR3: CSVVYNTEAFF
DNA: TGCAGCGTTGTATATAACACTGAAGCTTTCTTT

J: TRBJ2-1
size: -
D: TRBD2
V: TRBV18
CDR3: CASSPRTRGGAGEQFF
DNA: TGTGCCAGCTCACCCCGGACTCGCGGGGGGGCTGGAGAGCAGTTCTTC

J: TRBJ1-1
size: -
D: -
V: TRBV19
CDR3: CASSIRGGTEAFF
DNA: TGTGCCAGTAGTATACGGGGGGGAACTGAAGCTTTCTTT

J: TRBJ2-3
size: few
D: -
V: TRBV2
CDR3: CASGKDYTDTQYF
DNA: TGTGCCAGCGGAAAGGATTACACAGATACGCAGTATTTT

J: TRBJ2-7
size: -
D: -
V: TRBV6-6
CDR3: CASSPHFTGQYF
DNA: TGTGCCAGCAGTCCGCACTTCACCGGGCAGTACTTC

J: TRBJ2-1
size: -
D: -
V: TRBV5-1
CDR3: CASSSTAGSYNEQFF
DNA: TGCGCCAGCAGCTCCACAGCCGGCTCATACAATGAGCAGTTCTTC

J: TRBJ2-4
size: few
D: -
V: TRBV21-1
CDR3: CASSKKNSVAKNIQYF
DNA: TGTGCCAGCAGCAAAAAAAATAGTGTAGCCAAAAACATTCAGTACTTC

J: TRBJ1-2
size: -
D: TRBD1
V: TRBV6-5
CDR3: CASSFDRGSGYTF
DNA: TGTGCCAGCAGTTTCGACAGGGGAAGTGGCTACACCTTC

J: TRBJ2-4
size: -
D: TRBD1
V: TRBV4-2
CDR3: CASSRGAQGAPFLFQYF
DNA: TGTGCCAGCAGCCGGGGGGCACAGGGGGCCCCTTTTTTGTTTCAGTACTTC